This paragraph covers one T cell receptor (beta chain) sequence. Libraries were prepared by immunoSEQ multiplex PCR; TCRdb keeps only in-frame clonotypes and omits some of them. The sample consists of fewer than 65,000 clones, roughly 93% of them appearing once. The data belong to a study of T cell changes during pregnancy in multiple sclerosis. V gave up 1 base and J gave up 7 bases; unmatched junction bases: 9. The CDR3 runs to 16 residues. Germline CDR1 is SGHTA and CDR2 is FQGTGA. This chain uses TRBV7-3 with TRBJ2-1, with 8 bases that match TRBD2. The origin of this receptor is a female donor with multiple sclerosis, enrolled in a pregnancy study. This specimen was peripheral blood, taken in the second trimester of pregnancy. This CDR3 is CASSLSPGRAGNEQFF. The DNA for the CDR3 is TGTGCCAGCAGCTTAAGCCCCGGGAGGGCGGGAAATGAGCAGTTCTTC. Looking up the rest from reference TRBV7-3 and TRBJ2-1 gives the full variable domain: GAGVSQTPSNKVTEKGKYVELRCDPISGHTALYWYRQSLGQGPEFLIYFQGTGAADDSGLPNDRFFAVRPEGSVSTLKIQRTERGDSAVYLCASSLSPGRAGNEQFFGPGTRLTVL.